A selection of T cell receptor beta chains follows, all from one sample in a study of T cell responses to AZD1222 COVID-19 vaccine. Clones were sequenced by immunoSEQ multiplex PCR, and TCRdb holds only the in-frame ones, with some missing. Of approximately 130,000 clones in the sample, roughly 86% were seen once. This specimen consisted of peripheral blood, obtained 28 days after the second AZD1222 dose. The receptors derive from an adult who received the AZD1222 COVID-19 vaccine. Both conserved end residues are part of each CDR3. D genes are given only for firm matches. Only part of the rows carry a size: once, few, many, or a class if the clone is expanded.

j_call v_call clone_size d_call cdr3_aa cdr3_nt
TRBJ1-6 TRBV2 . . CASGDRGFSPLHF TGTGCCAGCGGAGACCGAGGGTTTTCACCCCTCCACTTT
TRBJ2-3 TRBV5-1 . . CASSLDGWSDTQYF TGCGCCAGCAGCTTGGATGGGTGGTCAGATACGCAGTATTTT
TRBJ1-4 TRBV20-1 . . CSASETQGEKLFF TGCAGTGCTAGTGAGACGCAGGGTGAAAAACTGTTTTTT
TRBJ1-2 TRBV28 . . CASSTGSLINYGYTF TGTGCCAGCAGCACAGGGTCCCTGATAAACTATGGCTACACCTTC
TRBJ2-1 TRBV3-1/TRBV3-2 . TRBD2 CASSRPGLAGAPNEQFF TGTGCCAGCAGCCGACCGGGACTAGCGGGGGCGCCCAATGAGCAGTTCTTC
TRBJ1-2 TRBV6-1 few . CASSEGEFGGEGYTF TGTGCCAGCAGTGAAGGAGAGTTTGGGGGAGAGGGCTACACCTTC
TRBJ2-1 TRBV28 . . CASTRYNEQFF TGTGCCAGCACGCGGTACAATGAGCAGTTCTTC
TRBJ1-2 TRBV19 . . CASSKVGRGGLYGYTF TGTGCCAGTAGTAAAGTCGGGCGGGGGGGCCTCTATGGCTACACCTTC
TRBJ2-5 TRBV3-1/TRBV3-2 once TRBD2 CASSQRGRETQYF TGTGCCAGCAGCCAACGCGGGAGGGAGACCCAGTACTTC
TRBJ1-2 TRBV28 . . CASSLFGQTYGYTF TGTGCCAGCAGCCTCTTCGGACAGACCTATGGCTACACCTTC
TRBJ2-7 TRBV21-1 . . CASSKVRGLVGYEQYF TGTGCCAGCAGCAAAGTTAGGGGCCTAGTAGGCTACGAGCAGTACTTC
TRBJ2-4 TRBV9 . . CASSADLNIQYF TGTGCCAGCAGCGCGGATCTAAACATTCAGTACTTC
TRBJ1-2 TRBV9 . . CASSTGRMGYGYTF TGTGCCAGCAGCACAGGACGGATGGGCTATGGCTACACCTTC
TRBJ2-1 TRBV7-2 . . CASSFSGGRANEQFF TGTGCCAGCAGTTTTAGCGGAGGACGGGCCAATGAGCAGTTCTTC
TRBJ2-7 TRBV7-9 . TRBD2 CASSSGLAGYYEQYF TGTGCCAGCAGCTCGGGACTAGCGGGTTACTACGAGCAGTACTTC
TRBJ2-2 TRBV6-5 . . CASSLQGMGELFF TGTGCCAGCAGTTTACAGGGAATGGGGGAGCTGTTTTTT
TRBJ1-4 TRBV4-2 once . CASSQGDRDWGFEKLFF TGTGCCAGCAGCCAAGGGGACCGAGACTGGGGGTTTGAAAAACTGTTTTTT
TRBJ1-2 TRBV10-3 . TRBD1 CATRGGADYGYTF TGTGCCACAAGAGGGGGCGCGGACTATGGCTACACCTTC
TRBJ1-5 TRBV30 . . CAWSYAGSGNQPQHF TGTGCCTGGAGTTATGCAGGGTCGGGCAATCAGCCCCAGCATTTT
TRBJ2-5 TRBV15 . TRBD2 CATSRAGGLTQETQYF TGTGCCACCAGCCGGGCGGGGGGACTTACCCAAGAGACCCAGTACTTC
TRBJ2-2 TRBV19 . . CASSQTGGGTGELFF TGTGCCAGTAGTCAAACAGGGGGAGGGACCGGGGAGCTGTTTTTT
TRBJ1-3 TRBV6-5 . . CASTRGIGNTIYF TGTGCCAGCACGCGGGGAATTGGAAACACCATATATTTT
TRBJ1-5 TRBV6-5 . . CASRRTPDSNQPQHF TGTGCCAGCAGACGAACCCCAGATAGCAATCAGCCCCAGCATTTT
TRBJ2-7 TRBV18 . TRBD2 CASSATGTSGPYEQYF TGTGCCAGCTCAGCTACCGGGACTAGCGGGCCTTACGAGCAGTACTTC
TRBJ2-1 TRBV4-2 . TRBD2 CASSQAGTTYNEQFF TGTGCCAGCAGCCAAGCGGGGACTACCTACAATGAGCAGTTCTTC
TRBJ2-7 TRBV6-2/TRBV6-3 once . CASSYGRGHFVHF TGTGCCAGCAGTTACGGCAGGGGCCACTTCGTCCACTTC
TRBJ1-2 TRBV5-4 . . CASSLGPVDYGYTF TGTGCCAGCAGTTTGGGGCCGGTGGACTATGGCTACACCTTC
TRBJ1-4 TRBV30 . . CAWSGLGREKLFF TGTGCCTGGAGTGGGCTTGGGCGGGAAAAACTGTTTTTT
TRBJ2-3 TRBV5-1 . TRBD2 CASSKRFRDYPPDTQYF TGCGCCAGCAGCAAGAGATTCCGGGACTACCCACCAGATACGCAGTATTTT
TRBJ1-5 TRBV19 . . CASSIRQGNQPQHF TGTGCCAGTAGTATAAGGCAGGGCAATCAGCCCCAGCATTTT
TRBJ2-2 TRBV24-1 . . CATSGPGGHTGELFF TGTGCCACCAGTGGCCCCGGGGGGCACACCGGGGAGCTGTTTTTT
TRBJ1-6 TRBV10-2 . . CATRAVRDSPLHF TGCGCCACCCGGGCGGTTAGAGATTCACCCCTCCACTTT
TRBJ2-3 TRBV5-1 . . CASSWLAGTDTQYF TGCGCCAGCAGTTGGCTGGCGGGCACAGATACGCAGTATTTT
TRBJ2-2 TRBV12-2 . . CASRATDTGELFF TGTGCAAGTCGGGCTACCGACACCGGGGAGCTGTTTTTT
TRBJ2-5 TRBV5-1 . TRBD2 CASGGGRDLKTQYF TGCGCCAGCGGCGGGGGTCGGGATTTGAAGACCCAGTACTTC
TRBJ1-1 TRBV12-5 . TRBD1 CASVLFTGTAEKAFF TGTGCTAGTGTCCTATTCACAGGGACAGCCGAGAAAGCTTTCTTT
TRBJ1-4 TRBV20-1 . TRBD1 CSASIGTGWEKLFF TGCAGTGCTAGTATAGGGACAGGGTGGGAAAAACTGTTTTTT
TRBJ2-3 TRBV6-5 . . CASSSTGTDTQYF TGTGCCAGCAGTTCGACAGGCACAGATACGCAGTATTTT
TRBJ2-7 TRBV7-9 . . CASRPSGGIYEQYF TGTGCCAGCAGGCCAAGCGGAGGGATCTACGAGCAGTACTTC
TRBJ2-2 TRBV24-1 . . CATSDSNGDPSELFF TGTGCCACCAGTGATTCTAACGGGGACCCTTCGGAGCTGTTTTTT
TRBJ1-5 TRBV12-5 . . CATQLGTENQPQHF TGTGCTACCCAGTTGGGGACGGAGAATCAGCCCCAGCATTTT
TRBJ2-1 TRBV2 . . CASSVQPRGNEQFF TGTGCCAGCAGTGTTCAGCCCAGGGGAAATGAGCAGTTCTTC
TRBJ2-6 TRBV4-3 . . CASSQGVFTLANVLTF TGCGCCAGCAGCCAAGGAGTATTCACCCTAGCCAACGTCCTGACTTTC
TRBJ1-2 TRBV2 once . CASSENSLAYGYTF TGTGCCAGCAGTGAAAACAGTCTTGCCTATGGCTACACCTTC
TRBJ2-7 TRBV28 . TRBD2 CASNSGAGDFYEQYF TGTGCCAGCAATTCCGGCGCGGGGGATTTCTACGAGCAGTACTTC
TRBJ1-2 TRBV28 . . CASSLSPEYGYTF TGTGCCAGCAGTTTAAGTCCGGAATATGGCTACACCTTC
TRBJ2-1 TRBV19 . TRBD2 CASSIEAGGVYNEQFF TGTGCCAGTAGTATAGAAGCCGGGGGGGTCTACAATGAGCAGTTCTTC
TRBJ1-2 TRBV13 . . CASSLAGTNYGYTF TGTGCCAGCAGCTTAGCAGGGACGAACTATGGCTACACCTTC
TRBJ1-5 TRBV6-5 . . CASRKKGTGNQPQHF TGTGCCAGCAGGAAAAAGGGGACGGGGAATCAGCCCCAGCATTTT
TRBJ2-7 TRBV6-5 . TRBD1 CASKRGQGLSYEQYF TGTGCCAGCAAAAGAGGACAGGGGCTCTCCTACGAGCAGTACTTC
TRBJ1-4 TRBV19 . . CASSKGRGHEKLFF TGTGCCAGTAGTAAGGGACGGGGCCATGAAAAACTGTTTTTT
TRBJ1-3 TRBV7-2 . TRBD1 CASSFTGAYSGNTIYF TGTGCCAGCAGCTTTACAGGGGCGTACTCTGGAAACACCATATATTTT
TRBJ1-4 TRBV4-1 . TRBD1 CASSSHRGQVYEKLFF TGCGCCAGCAGCTCTCACAGGGGACAGGTTTATGAAAAACTGTTTTTT
TRBJ2-7 TRBV10-3 once TRBD2 CAISRTTSGSYEQYF TGTGCCATCAGTCGAACGACTAGCGGGTCCTACGAGCAGTACTTC
TRBJ1-6 TRBV4-3 . TRBD1 CASSQNRGSRSPLHF TGCGCCAGCAGCCAAAACAGGGGGAGTCGATCACCCCTCCACTTT